Below, 22 T cell receptor beta chains from the same sample are listed, as sequenced in a study of Graves' ophthalmopathy and Graves' hyperthyroidism. From RNA, the CDR3 regions of TCR beta chains were amplified and sequenced. HTBI-primed RT-PCR formed the first round, and a multiplex PCR formed the second. TCRdb reprocessed the multiplex PCR reads with MiXCR, giving one entry per CDR3 protein. The sample lists fewer than 250,000 distinct CDR3 sequences; approximately 29% were seen once. Material: peripheral blood. The receptors were sampled from a man aged 50 to 59 with Graves' ophthalmopathy.

This clonotype was counted at least ten times. CDR3 bases: TGTGCCAGCAGCCCGGACAGGATGAACTATGGCTACACCTTC. Protein product: CASSPDRMNYGYTF. The V gene is TRBV9, the J gene TRBJ1-2; 7 positions match TRBD1. The CDR3 contains 14 residues. The germline V gene encodes CDR1 SGDLS and CDR2 YYNGEE. J was trimmed by 2 bases and V by 4 bases; bases with no gene match: 5.

This clonotype was recorded at least ten times. V and J are TRBV28 and TRBJ2-5, with unresolved D. Germline-derived CDR1 and CDR2 are MDHEN and SYDVKM. Trimming pared 3 bases from V and 5 bases from J, leaving 16 bases between. The CDR3 sequence is 15 residues long. The CDR3 DNA sequence: TGTGCCAGCAGTTTCCGTCAGGTCAGGAAGGAGACCCAGTACTTC. It yields the protein CASSFRQVRKETQYF.

This clonotype was counted ten times or more. The V gene is TRBV29-1, the J gene TRBJ2-5; D remains unclear. Trimming cost V 4 bases and J 4 bases, with 10 bases left between them. The germline CDR1 and CDR2 sequences are SQVTM and ANQGSEA. CDR3 length equals 12 residues. The CDR3 loop reads CSVVMVGETQYF. The CDR3, as DNA: TGCAGCGTTGTCATGGTAGGAGAGACCCAGTACTTC.

This clonotype was seen ten or more times. The chain is built from TRBV28 and TRBJ1-1; maybe TRBD1 (6 bases). The CDR3 covers 16 residues. Germline CDR1 and CDR2: MDHEN and SYDVKM. V lost 7 bases and J lost 3, with 21 bases in between. CDR3 sequence (DNA): TGTGCCAGCAATTATCCGGGGGGGCAGATTGACACTGAAGCTTTCTTT. Residues: CASNYPGGQIDTEAFF. The full variable domain, in which reference TRBV28 and TRBJ1-1 provide the parts outside the CDR3, is DVKVTQSSRYLVKRTGEKVFLECVQDMDHENMFWYRQDPGLGLRLIYFSYDVKMKEKGDIPEGYSVSREKKERFSLILESASTNQTSMYLCASNYPGGQIDTEAFFGQGTRLTVV.

This clonotype was found many times. V usage is TRBV11-2 and J usage is TRBJ1-6; TRBD1 aligns across 7 bases. The V gene end was trimmed by 5 bases and the J gene end by 6 bases; junction bases not matched to a gene: 4. The germline gives CDR1 SGHAT, CDR2 FQNNGV. CDR3 length: 14 amino acids. CDR3 protein: CASSPTGSNSPLHF. CDR3 sequence (DNA): TGTGCCAGCAGCCCGACAGGGAGTAATTCACCCCTCCACTTT. The full variable domain, completed using reference TRBV11-2 and TRBJ1-6, is EAGVAQSPRYKIIEKRQSVAFWCNPISGHATLYWYQQILGQGPKLLIQFQNNGVVDDSQLPKDRFSAERLKGVDSTLKIQPAKLEDSAVYLCASSPTGSNSPLHFGNGTRLTVT.

In this sample, this clonotype turned up many times. This chain connects TRBV13 to TRBJ2-7, with D possibly TRBD1 on 5 matching bases. CDR3 size: 16 residues. Germline V gene lookup returns CDR1 PRHDT and CDR2 FYEKMQ (reference sequence). Trimming took off 5 bases at V and 7 bases at J, with 24 bases between the two ends. In nucleotides, the CDR3 is TGTGCCAGCAGCCCTCCTCGGAGTCAGGGTATTGGTGAGCAGTACTTC. This codes for CASSPPRSQGIGEQYF.

This sequence joins TRBV11-2 and TRBJ2-7, with D possibly being TRBD2 (7 bases). Trimming took off 6 bases at V and 2 bases at J, with 20 bases between the two ends. Per the germline V gene, CDR1 is SGHAT and CDR2 is FQNNGV. The CDR3 runs 16 residues. CDR3 sequence (DNA): TGTGCCAGCAGTCAGCTCGGGGGGCCCGGGGCCTACGAGCAGTACTTC. Residues: CASSQLGGPGAYEQYF.

This clonotype was detected many times. The chain carries TRBV27 and TRBJ2-7; unclear D gene. Germline V gives CDR1 MNHEY, CDR2 SMNVEV (reference sequence). This CDR3 has 13 residues. The V end lost 4 bases, the J end lost 2 bases, and 9 bases lay between the germline ends. CDR3 residues: CASSSGEPYEQYF. CDR3 nucleotides: TGTGCCAGCAGTTCCGGAGAACCCTACGAGCAGTACTTC.

This clonotype was detected ten times or more. This rearrangement joins TRBV6-2 or TRBV6-3 to TRBJ2-5, with D possibly being TRBD1 or TRBD2 (5 bases each). V was clipped by 4 bases and J by 0 bases, with 9 bases between them. From germline, CDR1 is MNHEY and CDR2 SVGEGT. The CDR3 is 14 amino acids. CDR3 region: CASSSPGHQETQYF. CDR3 DNA sequence: TGTGCCAGCAGTTCCCCGGGACACCAAGAGACCCAGTACTTC.

This clonotype was counted at least ten times. The chain is built from TRBV6-6 and TRBJ2-5; no reliable D call. The CDR3 is 14 amino acids. Trimming pared 2 bases from V and 4 bases from J, leaving 11 bases between. The germline V gene has CDR1 MNHNY and CDR2 SVGAGI (reference sequence). Written as DNA, the CDR3 is TGTGCCAGCAGTTACCTGGGGTCTGGAGAGACCCAGTACTTC. Its translation is CASSYLGSGETQYF.

Ten or more counts support this clonotype. The chain is built from TRBV4-2 and TRBJ2-5; 7 bases are a match to TRBD2. The junction had 14 bases not matched to a gene; V was cut back by 2 bases and J by 2 bases. This CDR3 has 18 residues. Germline lookup yields CDR1 LGHNA and CDR2 YNFKEQ. The CDR3 sequence is CASSQFLGLAGGQETQYF. CDR3 sequence (DNA): TGTGCCAGCAGCCAATTTTTAGGTTTAGCGGGTGGTCAAGAGACCCAGTACTTC.

This clonotype was detected ten times or more. This chain connects TRBV6-1 to TRBJ1-1, with 7 bases fitting TRBD1. The V and J ends lost 6 bases and 8 bases, in that order; junction bases with no gene match: 9. Germline lookup yields CDR1 MNHNS and CDR2 SASEGT. The CDR3 has 13 residues. The DNA for the CDR3 is TGTGCCAGCAGGACAGGGTTCGAAACCGAAGCTTTCTTT. This encodes CASRTGFETEAFF.

The V call is TRBV6-5, the J call TRBJ2-5; the match to TRBD2 covers 11 bases. Germline values: CDR1 MNHEY, CDR2 SVGAGI. V lost 9 bases and J lost 6; bases outside the gene matches: 3. The CDR3 totals 12 residues. As DNA, the CDR3 is TGTGCCAGTACTAGCGGGAGTAAGACCCAGTACTTC. Encoded protein: CASTSGSKTQYF.

This clonotype was counted ten times or more. The chain links TRBV27 to TRBJ1-6; perhaps TRBD1 as D (6 bases). V lost 8 bases and J 7 bases, leaving 9 bases between the germline ends. Germline V gene data show CDR1 as MNHEY and CDR2 as SMNVEV (reference sequence). The CDR3 loop spans 12 amino acids. CDR3 residues: CASRTANSPLHF. The DNA for the CDR3 is TGTGCCAGCCGGACAGCAAATTCACCCCTCCACTTT.

The sample holds many counts of this clonotype. This chain's CDR3 is CASSLELSYEQYF. In nucleotides, the CDR3 is TGTGCCAGCAGCTTAGAACTCTCCTACGAGCAGTACTTC. The rearrangement joins TRBV7-2 to TRBJ2-7; D uncertain. CDR3 size: 13 residues. The V end was cut by 1 base, the J end by 0 bases, with 4 bases between. Germline V lookup: CDR1 SGHTA, CDR2 FQGNSA.

The rearrangement links TRBV6-5 to TRBJ2-5; 8 bases are shared with TRBD1. Germline assignment: CDR1 MNHEY and CDR2 SVGAGI. This CDR3 is 15 amino acids long. Trimming removed 4 bases from V and 2 bases from J; junction bases left unmatched: 6. CDR3 nucleotides: TGTGCCAGCAGTTCTACAGGGGGAAGTCAAGAGACCCAGTACTTC. This sequence encodes CASSSTGGSQETQYF.

This clonotype was seen many times. Here the CDR3 DNA reads TGCGCCAGCAGCCAAGGGGGGGGGGCGAATCAGCCCCAGCATTTT. Translating gives CASSQGGGANQPQHF. V gene TRBV4-1 combines with J gene TRBJ1-5; D may be TRBD1 (6 bases). Trimming pared 1 base from V and 4 bases from J, leaving 11 bases between. CDR1 is MGHRA, CDR2 YSYEKL, per germline. CDR3 size: 15 residues.

This clonotype appeared many times. V and J are TRBV20-1 and TRBJ2-5; TRBD1 is a possible D gene (7 bases). The CDR3 extends over 14 amino acids. Germline CDR1 and CDR2: DFQATT and SNEGSKA (reference sequence). CDR3 DNA sequence: TGCAGCCGGTCAGGGGGGTACGGGTTGGAGACCCAGTACTTC. Its protein is CSRSGGYGLETQYF.

V is TRBV6-2 or TRBV6-3 and J is TRBJ2-5; possible D gene TRBD1, 6 bases. The ends were cut back, 3 bases at V and 4 bases at J, with 15 bases in the middle. Germline CDR1 MNHEY, CDR2 SVGEGT. The CDR3 loop spans 15 amino acids. In DNA form, the CDR3 reads TGTGCCAGCAGTTATCTGGGGGCTATCGGAGAGACCCAGTACTTC. Encoded protein: CASSYLGAIGETQYF.

The sample holds one count of this clonotype. The chain has TRBV12-3 or TRBV12-4 and TRBJ2-7, with 8 bases that match TRBD1. V was pared by 2 bases and J by 6 bases, with 9 bases of the junction left unmatched. The CDR3 is 15 amino acids. In nucleotides, the CDR3 is TGTGCCAGCAGTTTACAAGCCGGGACAGGTGTCGAGCAGTACTTC. Amino acids: CASSLQAGTGVEQYF.

This clonotype has a count of ten or more. This chain uses TRBV29-1 with TRBJ1-5; possibly TRBD1 for D (5 bases). V was cut by 4 bases and J by 0 bases, with 7 bases left in between. Germline CDR1 reads SQVTM; CDR2 reads ANQGSEA. The CDR3 is made up of 13 amino acids. This chain's CDR3 is CSVGQYSNQPQHF. CDR3 sequence (DNA): TGCAGCGTTGGACAGTATAGCAATCAGCCCCAGCATTTT.

This clonotype was detected a few times. The V call is TRBV6-5, the J call TRBJ1-2, with 7 nucleotides matching TRBD1. CDR3 length: 13 residues. The germline CDR1 and CDR2 sequences are MNHEY and SVGAGI. Losses at the gene ends were 5 bases for V and 6 bases for J; bases not matched to a gene: 6. The CDR3 bases are TGTGCCAGCAGTCCACTTGACAGGGATGGCTACACCTTC. It specifies CASSPLDRDGYTF.